The 28 T cell receptor beta chains in this list originate from one sample, sequenced in a study of T cell changes during pregnancy in multiple sclerosis. Produced via immunoSEQ multiplex PCR; TCRdb's table is partial and in-frame only. The sample records approximately 28,000 clones, under 90% being singletons. The material was CD8+ T cells from peripheral blood mononuclear cells, obtained after pregnancy. These receptors originate from a female donor with multiple sclerosis, enrolled in a pregnancy study.

This chain joins TRBV5-6 and TRBJ1-2, with 10 bases matching TRBD1. J lost 0 bases, V lost 4 bases, and 9 bases had no gene match. The germline V gene has CDR1 SGHDT and CDR2 YYEEEE. The CDR3 length is 17 residues. The CDR3 DNA reads as TGTGCCAGCAGCAGTCGGGACAGGGGAGCTGCTAACTATGGCTACACCTTC. Protein: CASSSRDRGAANYGYTF.

The chain carries TRBV11-2 and TRBJ1-1; D unresolved. The germline V gene has CDR1 SGHAT and CDR2 FQNNGV. The length of the CDR3 is 14 residues. Between the trimmed V and J ends, which lost 0 bases and 6 bases, there was a span of 11 bases. CDR3 nucleotides: TGTGCCAGCAGCTTAGATGGACGAGGGCCTGAAGCTTTCTTT. This sequence encodes CASSLDGRGPEAFF.

This clone was observed a few times. Other DNA sequences within the sample encode an identical CDR3. The V call is TRBV6-1, the J call TRBJ2-3; 9 positions match TRBD1. Germline CDR1 MNHNS, CDR2 SASEGT. The CDR3 length is 14 residues. V shed 1 base and J 4 bases; nucleotides not matched to a gene: 0. CDR3 bases: TGTGCCAGCAGTGAAGGACAGGGGGCAGATACGCAGTATTTT. Translating it yields CASSEGQGADTQYF.

The chain carries TRBV6-4 and TRBJ1-2; no firm D call. V gave up 0 bases and J gave up 4 bases, with 12 bases separating them. The germline CDR1 and CDR2 sequences are MRHNA and SNTAGT. The CDR3 is 15 residues long. For the CDR3, the DNA is TGTGCCAGCAGTGACTCGAGGGAAGGATCCTATGGCTACACCTTC. Its protein is CASSDSREGSYGYTF.

This chain joins TRBV30 and TRBJ2-2; possibly TRBD1 for D (5 bases). This CDR3 has 16 amino acids. The V gene lost 2 bases and the J gene lost 1 base, with 14 bases spanning the gap. CDR1 GTSNPN and CDR2 SVGIG come from the germline V gene (reference sequence). This CDR3 reads CAWSTTGELNTGELFF. The CDR3 DNA reads TGTGCCTGGAGTACTACAGGAGAACTGAACACCGGGGAGCTGTTTTTT. The entire variable domain, with the rest obtained from reference TRBV30 and TRBJ2-2, is as follows: SQTIHQWPATLVQPVGSPLSLECTVEGTSNPNLYWYRQAAGRGLQLLFYSVGIGQISSEVPQNLSASRPQDRQFILSSKKLLLSDSGFYLCAWSTTGELNTGELFFGEGSRLTVL.

V usage is TRBV27 and J usage is TRBJ2-1, with D uncertain. The V end was cut by 5 bases, the J end by 0 bases, with 11 bases between. Germline V gene sequence: CDR1 MNHEY, CDR2 SMNVEV (reference sequence). This CDR3 region has 15 residues. CDR3 amino acids: CASSPDTSSYNEQFF. In nucleotides, the CDR3 is TGTGCCAGCAGTCCAGACACGAGCTCCTACAATGAGCAGTTCTTC.

The V and J genes are TRBV7-8 and TRBJ2-7; 7 nucleotides line up with TRBD1. The CDR3 is made up of 12 amino acids. CDR1 is SGHVS and CDR2 is FQNEAQ in the germline V gene. The trim removed 5 bases at V and 6 bases at J, leaving 4 bases unmatched. CDR3 nucleotides: TGTGCCAGCAGCGGCCGGGACAGCGAGCAGTACTTC. This gives the protein CASSGRDSEQYF.

CDR3 amino acids: CASSPGGTSTDTQYF. CDR3 in DNA: TGTGCCAGCAGTCCAGGGGGTACTAGCACAGATACGCAGTATTTT. The chain has TRBV11-1 and TRBJ2-3, with 7 positions matching TRBD1. Germline V gene lookup returns CDR1 SGHAT and CDR2 FQDESV (reference sequence). With 6 bases clipped from V and 0 bases from J, the junction kept 6 bases outside the gene matches. CDR3 length equals 15 residues. Based on the CDR3 plus reference TRBV11-1 and TRBJ2-3, the full variable domain is EAEVAQSPRYKITEKSQAVAFWCDPISGHATLYWYRQILGQGPELLVQFQDESVVDDSQLPKDRFSAERLKGVDSTLKIQPAELGDSAMYLCASSPGGTSTDTQYFGPGTRLTVL.

The chain carries TRBV7-3 and TRBJ2-1, with 8 bases lining up with TRBD2. Losses at the gene ends were 3 bases for V and 7 bases for J; bases not matched to a gene: 5. The CDR3 has 14 amino acids. CDR1 is SGHTA and CDR2 is FQGTGA in the germline V gene. This CDR3 reads CASSLRGAGNEQFF. DNA for the CDR3: TGTGCCAGCAGCTTGCGGGGGGCGGGAAATGAGCAGTTCTTC.

This rearrangement joins TRBV27 to TRBJ2-7; TRBD1 matches at 7 bases. Per germline, CDR1 MNHEY and CDR2 SMNVEV (reference sequence). V shed 1 base and J 3 bases; nucleotides not matched to a gene: 6. CDR3 size: 15 residues. The CDR3 DNA follows: TGTGCCAGCAGTTTATTCCCCCAGGGGGTCTACGAGCAGTACTTC. Protein: CASSLFPQGVYEQYF.

The chain links TRBV11-2 to TRBJ2-2; no reliable D call. CDR1 and CDR2 (germline): SGHAT, FQNNGV. The V gene lost 5 bases and the J gene lost 1 base, with 5 bases spanning the gap. This CDR3 has 13 amino acids. This CDR3 is CASSLLNTGELFF. CDR3 DNA: TGTGCCAGCAGCCTCTTGAACACCGGGGAGCTGTTTTTT. Supplemented by reference TRBV11-2 and TRBJ2-2, the full variable domain reads EAGVAQSPRYKIIEKRQSVAFWCNPISGHATLYWYQQILGQGPKLLIQFQNNGVVDDSQLPKDRFSAERLKGVDSTLKIQPAKLEDSAVYLCASSLLNTGELFFGEGSRLTVL.

The chain links TRBV30 to TRBJ1-6; TRBD1 matches 8 bases. The CDR3 totals 15 residues. Looked up from germline, CDR1 is GTSNPN and CDR2 is SVGIG (reference sequence). J gave up 10 bases and V 0 bases, and 8 bases lay outside the gene matches. The CDR3 nucleotides are TGTGCCTGGAGTGTACCGGACAGGGATAGCTCACCCCTCCACTTT. It yields the protein CAWSVPDRDSSPLHF.

As to this clone: One end of the junction varies from germline; a read error may be responsible. The CDR3 loop is CASSQGQGPNHGYTF. The CDR3 DNA sequence: TGTGCCAGCAGCCAAGGACAGGGACCTAACCATGGCTACACCTTC. The rearrangement uses TRBV4-2 and TRBJ1-2; 7 bases agree with TRBD1. The CDR3 consists of 15 residues. Germline CDR1 is LGHNA and CDR2 is YNFKEQ.

V and J are TRBV10-2 and TRBJ2-2; D is unresolved. Germline loops: CDR1 WSHSY, CDR2 SAAADI. The V and J ends lost 2 bases and 7 bases respectively, with 5 bases between them. CDR3 length equals 12 residues. The CDR3, as DNA: TGCGCCAGCAGTGAGCTAGACGGGGAGCTGTTTTTT. This codes for CASSELDGELFF.

The gene calls are TRBV10-3 and TRBJ1-3; tentatively, D is TRBD1 (6 bases). Between the trimmed V and J ends, which lost 0 bases and 5 bases, there was a span of 8 bases. From germline, CDR1 is ENHRY and CDR2 SYGVKD. CDR3 length: 14 amino acids. The DNA of the CDR3 is TGTGCCATCAGTGAGTCAACAGGGAGAAACACCATATATTTT. It is translated as CAISESTGRNTIYF.

This clone was recorded a few times. V gene TRBV5-4 combines with J gene TRBJ2-1; 10 positions agree with TRBD1. The CDR3 loop spans 18 amino acids. Germline-derived CDR1 and CDR2 are SGHNT and YYREEE (reference sequence). The V segment lost 3 bases and the J segment 0 bases; nucleotides outside the gene matches: 9. CDR3 loop: CASSSTGGRPSSYNEQFF. The CDR3 region has the DNA TGTGCCAGCAGCTCGACAGGGGGCCGCCCTAGCTCCTACAATGAGCAGTTCTTC.

The genes are TRBV7-9 and TRBJ1-2; D is perhaps TRBD1 (6 bases). The CDR3 is 14 amino acids. Trimming pared 3 bases from V and 7 bases from J, leaving 15 bases between. Germline V CDR1 and CDR2: SEHNR, FQNEAQ (reference sequence). The CDR3 loop is CASSFGGGGGGYTF. CDR3 in DNA: TGTGCCAGCAGCTTCGGCGGGGGGGGCGGTGGCTACACCTTC.

This clone has only one observation. CDR3 residues: CASRAWEAYSYEQYF. CDR3 DNA: TGTGCCAGCAGGGCCTGGGAGGCCTACTCCTACGAGCAGTACTTC. This rearrangement joins TRBV2 to TRBJ2-5; D may be TRBD2 (6 bases). The J call may be wrong; the DNA end is better matched by TRBJ2-7. Germline CDR1 is SNHLY and CDR2 is FYNNEI. This CDR3 has 15 residues.

This chain uses TRBV13 with TRBJ2-7, with TRBD1 identical over 8 bases. With V trimmed by 5 bases and J by 6 bases, 6 bases remained unmatched. This CDR3 spans 13 amino acids. Germline V CDR1 and CDR2: PRHDT, FYEKMQ (reference sequence). The CDR3 DNA sequence: TGTGCCAGCAGCGCCTGGACAGGGAGCGAGCAGTACTTC. Amino acid sequence: CASSAWTGSEQYF. The whole variable domain, filled in from reference TRBV13 and TRBJ2-7, reads AAGVIQSPRHLIKEKRETATLKCYPIPRHDTVYWYQQGPGQDPQFLISFYEKMQSDKGSIPDRFSAQQFSDYHSELNMSSLELGDSALYFCASSAWTGSEQYFGPGTRLTVT.

The V and J genes are TRBV6-1 and TRBJ2-1; D unclear. Between the trimmed V and J ends, which lost 2 bases and 6 bases, there was a span of 14 bases. The CDR3 length is 15 residues. Germline CDR1 and CDR2: MNHNS and SASEGT. In nucleotides, the CDR3 is TGTGCCAGCAGTGAAACCCAGACACCGCCCAATGAGCAGTTCTTC. Its protein is CASSETQTPPNEQFF.

Only a few counts were recorded for this clone. The J gene is TRBJ2-1, the V gene TRBV18, with D unclear. V lost 2 bases and J lost 5, with 7 bases in between. This CDR3 comprises 13 residues. Germline CDR1 KGHSH, CDR2 LQKENI. CDR3 amino acids: CASSPVSHNEQFF. The DNA of the CDR3 is TGTGCCAGCTCACCAGTTAGTCACAATGAGCAGTTCTTC.

V is TRBV6-4 and J is TRBJ2-7; weak D call: TRBD1 (5 bases). This CDR3 has 15 residues. Germline CDR1 MRHNA, CDR2 SNTAGT. With 6 bases removed from V and 5 bases from J, the gap between germline ends came to 20 bases. CDR3 region: CASSDAGHRTNEQYF. In DNA, the CDR3 is TGTGCCAGCAGCGATGCCGGGCACAGGACGAACGAGCAGTACTTC.

The chain joins TRBV4-1 to TRBJ2-1, with 12 bases identical to TRBD1. This CDR3 comprises 15 residues. CDR1 and CDR2 from the germline V gene are MGHRA and YSYEKL. With V trimmed by 4 bases and J by 8 bases, 6 bases remained unmatched. The CDR3: CASSLRDRGLDEQFF. CDR3 DNA: TGCGCCAGCAGCCTCCGGGACAGGGGGCTTGATGAGCAGTTCTTC.

The chain combines TRBV30 with TRBJ1-1, with 8 bases identical to TRBD1. Germline CDR1 GTSNPN, CDR2 SVGIG (reference sequence). V lost 5 bases and J lost 8; bases outside the gene matches: 4. The CDR3 sequence is 11 residues long. This CDR3 is CAWATGVEAFF. The CDR3 DNA is TGTGCCTGGGCGACAGGGGTCGAAGCTTTCTTT.

The V call is TRBV5-1, the J call TRBJ2-3; 7 bases are a match to TRBD2. This CDR3 has 18 amino acids. The germline CDR1 and CDR2 sequences are SGHRS and YFSETQ. J was trimmed by 5 bases and V by 0 bases; bases with no gene match: 15. CDR3 nucleotides: TGCGCCAGCAGCTTGGCAGTTGCAGGACTAGGAATTGGAGATACGCAGTATTTT. This gives the protein CASSLAVAGLGIGDTQYF.

J is TRBJ1-1 and V is TRBV5-4, with no clear D. Trimming left V 2 bases short and J 2 bases short, with 19 bases between. The CDR3 length is 17 residues. CDR1 SGHNT and CDR2 YYREEE come from the germline V gene (reference sequence). CDR3 amino acids: CASSLYNHRGRNTEAFF. CDR3 DNA: TGTGCCAGCAGCTTATACAATCACCGGGGTCGAAACACTGAAGCTTTCTTT. The full variable domain, rest sourced from reference TRBV5-4 and TRBJ1-1, is ETGVTQSPTHLIKTRGQQVTLRCSSQSGHNTVSWYQQALGQGPQFIFQYYREEENGRGNFPPRFSGLQFPNYSSELNVNALELDDSALYLCASSLYNHRGRNTEAFFGQGTRLTVV.

The chain employs TRBV9 and TRBJ1-2; D gene unclear. The CDR3 is made up of 15 amino acids. Trimming removed 0 bases from V and 4 bases from J, with 13 bases in between. Germline V gives CDR1 SGDLS, CDR2 YYNGEE. CDR3 in DNA: TGTGCCAGCAGCGTAGCTTACGAACTCTTCTATGGCTACACCTTC. Translating gives CASSVAYELFYGYTF.

This chain's CDR3 is CASMQSGGGSYEQYF. The CDR3 DNA reads as TGTGCCAGCATGCAAAGCGGGGGGGGCTCCTACGAGCAGTACTTC. The gene calls are TRBV6-5 and TRBJ2-7; 10 bases line up with TRBD2. The germline V gene has CDR1 MNHEY and CDR2 SVGAGI. The CDR3 covers 15 residues. V was clipped by 7 bases and J by 0 bases; unmatched bases: 6.